This entry features one T cell receptor (beta chain) sequence. Its antigen is unidentified. The CDR3 extends over 15 amino acids. The V and J ends lost 2 bases and 7 bases, in that order; junction bases with no gene match: 5. Per germline, CDR1 SGHRS and CDR2 YFSETQ. 13 Jbeta primers and 60 Vbeta primers were used for the PCR. The assay was immunoSEQ multiplex PCR, and TCRdb's table has in-frame clones only and misses some. The top ten hold 4% to 4.5% of the sample, which has about 150,000 clones, around three quarters seen once. The data stem from a study of cytomegalovirus exposure and HLA in healthy donors. Study results and limitations: The Asian-associated ancestry cluster reportedly had fewer N-insertions than the roughly 720-donor mean in a later analysis.

Sequenced input: PBMCs. The chain has TRBV5-1 and TRBJ2-2; 10 bases are a match to TRBD2. The sequence came from a woman between 35 and 50 years old in good health and CMV-seronegative. CDR3: CASSLTSGIVGELFF. The CDR3 bases are TGCGCCAGCAGCTTAACTAGCGGGATCGTCGGGGAGCTGTTTTTT.